This TCR beta chain stems from a study of identical twins. Findings and limits, study-wide: Weaker excess sharing between twins was seen in beta out-of-frame sequences. Invariant MAIT and iNKT cells are populations that could partly confound zero-insertion analyses. Reduced insertions were recorded for abundant cord blood beta clonotypes, with no such pattern in memory repertoires.

The CDR3 spans 18 residues. J gave up 3 bases and V 1 base, and 12 bases lay outside the gene matches. The V gene's germline CDR1 is MDHEN and CDR2 SYDVKM. One entry per CDR3 protein, called by TCRdb with MiXCR from the 5' RACE reads. The sample holds a few hundred thousand distinct CDR3 sequences, roughly 8.7% seen once. This clonotype was seen a few times. Its antigen is unidentified. This same sample was also taken into another study, of yellow fever vaccine responses in identical twins.

The sequence came from a woman aged 18-29 years in good health. Sequenced: CD8+ T cells sorted from blood. This chain joins TRBV28 and TRBJ2-7; 10 nucleotides line up with TRBD1. In DNA form, the CDR3 reads TGTGCCAGCAGTTTATCCGAGCCTGACAGGGGGCCCCTCTACGAGCAGTACTTC. Its translation is CASSLSEPDRGPLYEQYF.